Below are 17 T cell receptor beta chains sequenced from a single sample in a study of blood T cell repertoires in COVID-19. TCRdb keeps only in-frame clones here, not all; method: immunoSEQ multiplex PCR. The sample comprises 65,000 to 95,000 clones, around 78% of which are singletons, and just over 35% rests with the top ten. Material: peripheral blood. These receptors came from a man in his 60s with COVID-19, enrolled during active disease.

This clone was counted ten times or more. The chain uses TRBV7-6 and TRBJ2-2; TRBD1 agrees at 7 bases. CDR1 is SGHVS, CDR2 FNYEAQ, per germline. The CDR3 extends over 18 amino acids. Germline trimming cut 4 bases from V and 1 base from J; bases unmatched to any gene: 12. The CDR3 DNA reads TGTGCCAGCAGCTCAGGGACAGTCCAATTAAAGAACACCGGGGAGCTGTTTTTT. Translated, it gives CASSSGTVQLKNTGELFF.

This clone was seen repeatedly, ten times or more. The V gene is TRBV5-1, the J gene TRBJ2-5; TRBD2 is a possible D gene (5 bases). The ends were cut back, 7 bases at V and 4 bases at J, with 17 bases in the middle. The CDR3 runs to 14 residues. Germline CDR1 and CDR2: SGHRS and YFSETQ. The chain's CDR3 is CASLWSGLLETQYF. The CDR3 DNA reads as TGCGCCAGCTTATGGTCGGGGTTGCTAGAGACCCAGTACTTC.

The chain is built from TRBV19 and TRBJ2-1; 10 bases agree with TRBD2. Germline CDR1 LNHDA, CDR2 SQIVND (reference sequence). V shed 3 bases and J 3 bases; nucleotides not matched to a gene: 5. CDR3 length: 16 residues. CDR3 nucleotide sequence: TGTGCCAGTAGTATGGGAGCGGGGGGGCTCTACAATGAGCAGTTCTTC. Translating gives CASSMGAGGLYNEQFF.

The chain links TRBV6-2 or TRBV6-3 to TRBJ2-2, with a tentative D call TRBD1 (5 bases). The germline V gene encodes CDR1 MNHEY and CDR2 SVGEGT. CDR3 size: 16 residues. V lost 2 bases and J 3 bases, leaving 13 bases between the germline ends. CDR3 sequence: CASSYKGLSDTGELFF. The DNA of the CDR3 is TGTGCCAGCAGTTACAAGGGGTTAAGTGACACCGGGGAGCTGTTTTTT.

This chain connects TRBV5-6 to TRBJ1-1, with D possibly matching TRBD1 (6 bases). The CDR3 sequence is 16 residues long. The germline V gene encodes CDR1 SGHDT and CDR2 YYEEEE. Trimming cost V 0 bases and J 0 bases, with 12 bases left between them. The CDR3 reads CASSLVNRAMNTEAFF. CDR3 in DNA: TGTGCCAGCAGCTTGGTAAACAGGGCGATGAACACTGAAGCTTTCTTT.

The rearrangement uses TRBV4-2 and TRBJ2-1, with 12 bases fitting TRBD2. The V segment lost 4 bases and the J segment 1 base; nucleotides outside the gene matches: 11. The length of the CDR3 is 19 residues. Germline CDR1 reads LGHNA; CDR2 reads YNFKEQ. DNA for the CDR3: TGTGCCAGCAGCCCCTCCCCGACTAGCGGGGGATGGTCCTACAATGAGCAGTTCTTC. Amino acid sequence: CASSPSPTSGGWSYNEQFF.

This chain links TRBV6-5 with TRBJ2-5; TRBD2 matches at 12 bases. Germline V CDR1 and CDR2: MNHEY, SVGAGI. The J segment lost 2 bases and the V segment lost 7 bases, leaving 2 bases of the junction unmatched. The CDR3 consists of 14 residues. The CDR3 here is CASTGTSGQETQYF. The CDR3 nucleotides read TGTGCCAGCACGGGGACTAGCGGGCAAGAGACCCAGTACTTC.

This chain connects TRBV5-6 to TRBJ1-1; the match to TRBD1 covers 10 bases. V was pared by 5 bases and J by 0 bases, with 7 bases of the junction left unmatched. CDR1 and CDR2 from the germline V gene are SGHDT and YYEEEE. The CDR3 covers 16 residues. CDR3 DNA sequence: TGTGCCAGCAGTCCCGGGACAGGGGCCATGAACACTGAAGCTTTCTTT. Encoded protein: CASSPGTGAMNTEAFF.

The chain combines TRBV3-1 (or the pseudogene TRBV3-2) with TRBJ2-7, with D maybe TRBD1 (5 bases). Germline-derived CDR1 and CDR2 are LGHDT and YNNKEL (reference sequence). The CDR3 length is 11 residues. Trimming stripped 5 bases from V and 4 bases from J, with 6 bases between. The CDR3 sequence: CASSKGYEQYF. CDR3 in DNA: TGTGCCAGCAGCAAGGGGTACGAGCAGTACTTC.

V is TRBV16 and J is TRBJ1-5, with TRBD1 identical over 10 bases. Germline V gives CDR1 KGHSY, CDR2 FQNENV. CDR3 size: 14 residues. The trim removed 6 bases at V and 4 bases at J, leaving 3 bases unmatched. The CDR3 loop is CASRPGQGNQPQHF. In nucleotides, the CDR3 is TGTGCCAGCAGACCGGGACAGGGGAATCAGCCCCAGCATTTT.

The V gene is TRBV18, the J gene TRBJ1-4; 7 nucleotides agree with TRBD1. Germline V CDR1 and CDR2: KGHSH, LQKENI. The CDR3 is 14 residues long. J was trimmed by 7 bases and V by 5 bases; bases with no gene match: 7. The CDR3 here is CASSSRQGGEKLFF. In nucleotides, the CDR3 is TGTGCCAGCTCATCTAGACAGGGCGGTGAAAAACTGTTTTTT.

The rearrangement links TRBV27 to TRBJ1-6, with 9 positions matching TRBD1. Germline CDR1 MNHEY, CDR2 SMNVEV (reference sequence). The CDR3 loop spans 16 amino acids. Unmatched junction bases numbered 5, after V lost 3 bases and J lost 5 bases. In nucleotides, the CDR3 is TGTGCCAGCAGTTTTGCGGGACAGGGTAATAATTCACCCCTCCACTTT. Translation: CASSFAGQGNNSPLHF.

The rearrangement joins TRBV3-1 (or the pseudogene TRBV3-2) to TRBJ1-5; no firm D call. The CDR3 is 13 amino acids. Germline loops: CDR1 LGHDT, CDR2 YNNKEL (reference sequence). V lost 2 bases and J lost 4, with 6 bases in between. CDR3 sequence reads: CASSQTVNQPQHF. DNA for the CDR3: TGTGCCAGCAGCCAAACAGTTAATCAGCCCCAGCATTTT.

In this sample, this clone turned up once. The chain joins TRBV19 to TRBJ2-2; 10 bases line up with TRBD1. Germline V CDR1 and CDR2: LNHDA, SQIVND (reference sequence). The CDR3 extends over 16 amino acids. J was trimmed by 8 bases and V by 1 base; bases with no gene match: 7. The CDR3 loop reads CASSIAGTGVGGELFF. The CDR3 DNA is TGTGCCAGTAGTATAGCCGGGACAGGGGTCGGAGGGGAGCTGTTTTTT.

This chain connects TRBV5-1 to TRBJ2-7, with TRBD2 as a possible D gene (5 bases). Trimming removed 4 bases at V and 5 bases at J, with 10 bases between. CDR1 is SGHRS and CDR2 is YFSETQ in the germline V gene. This CDR3 spans 12 amino acids. The CDR3 spells CASSVEGNEQYF. The CDR3, as DNA: TGCGCCAGCAGCGTCGAGGGTAACGAGCAGTACTTC.

The chain combines TRBV28 with TRBJ2-3; 7 nucleotides align to TRBD2. The CDR3 contains 15 residues. CDR1 is MDHEN, CDR2 SYDVKM, per germline. With V trimmed by 6 bases and J by 3 bases, 9 bases remained unmatched. CDR3 amino acids: CASSPGGGATDTQYF. The CDR3 DNA follows: TGTGCCAGCAGCCCGGGGGGTGGGGCAACAGATACGCAGTATTTT.

The genes are TRBV2 and TRBJ1-5; TRBD1 aligns across 11 bases. Germline-derived CDR1 and CDR2 are SNHLY and FYNNEI. V gave up 8 bases and J gave up 1 base; unmatched junction bases: 1. This CDR3 contains 14 residues. CDR3 sequence: CASRDRGSNQPQHF. CDR3 DNA: TGTGCCAGCCGGGACAGGGGGAGCAATCAGCCCCAGCATTTT.